A single sample is the source of the 30 T cell receptor beta chains below, sequenced in a study of Graves' ophthalmopathy and Graves' hyperthyroidism. RNA transcripts served as template for amplifying TCR beta CDR3 sequences. RT-PCR was first run with HTBI primers, then multiplex PCR in a second round. TCRdb re-called the multiplex PCR reads through MiXCR, storing one row per CDR3 protein. The sample consists of under 200,000 distinct CDR3 sequences, about 40% of them appearing once. The sample taken for sequencing was peripheral blood. These receptors all stem from a woman aged 40 to 50 with Graves' ophthalmopathy.

This clonotype showed up many times. The chain combines TRBV24-1 with TRBJ1-2; D call uncertain. Germline V CDR1 and CDR2: KGHDR, SFDVKD. V lost 8 bases and J lost 8, with 17 bases in between. This CDR3 comprises 13 residues. CDR3 loop: CATKKTGEVGYTF. CDR3 bases: TGTGCCACCAAGAAAACTGGGGAAGTAGGCTACACCTTC.

This clonotype was seen ten or more times. The chain has TRBV19 and TRBJ1-2; D ambiguous. Germline CDR1 and CDR2: LNHDA and SQIVND (reference sequence). The CDR3 contains 14 residues. With 7 bases removed from V and 0 bases from J, the gap between germline ends came to 12 bases. The CDR3 DNA reads as TGTGCCAGTAACGGACGGAGAACTAACTATGGCTACACCTTC. It is translated as CASNGRRTNYGYTF.

This chain uses TRBV6-2 or TRBV6-3 with TRBJ1-1; tentatively, D is TRBD1 (5 bases). Germline V gene sequence: CDR1 MNHEY, CDR2 SVGEGT. V lost 6 bases, J lost 7 bases, and 9 bases lay in between. The CDR3 runs 11 residues. CDR3 loop: CASSRDVEAFF. DNA for the CDR3: TGTGCCAGCAGCCGGGACGTTGAAGCTTTCTTT.

This chain links TRBV4-1 with TRBJ2-7, with D unresolved. This CDR3 is built from 14 residues. V was trimmed by 1 base and J by 0 bases, leaving 7 bases between them. CDR1 and CDR2 from the germline V gene are MGHRA and YSYEKL. The CDR3 reads CASSQGDGSYEQYF. The CDR3 DNA reads TGCGCCAGCAGCCAAGGAGACGGCTCCTACGAGCAGTACTTC.

The chain uses TRBV7-2 and TRBJ2-5; TRBD2 matches at 7 bases. The J segment lost 2 bases and the V segment lost 3 bases, leaving 9 bases of the junction unmatched. CDR1 and CDR2 from the germline V gene are SGHTA and FQGNSA. The CDR3 extends over 16 amino acids. The CDR3 DNA reads as TGTGCCAGCAGCTTGGGCGCGGGAGTCGAACAAGAGACCCAGTACTTC. It codes for CASSLGAGVEQETQYF.

The chain links TRBV7-8 to TRBJ2-7; 8 bases agree with TRBD1. With V trimmed by 1 base and J by 6 bases, 2 bases remained unmatched. The CDR3 has 13 amino acids. The germline V gene has CDR1 SGHVS and CDR2 FQNEAQ. The CDR3 DNA sequence: TGTGCCAGCAGCTTAGGGACAGGGATCGAGCAGTACTTC. This codes for CASSLGTGIEQYF.

This clonotype was seen repeatedly, ten times or more. This rearrangement joins TRBV10-3 to TRBJ1-1, with D uncertain. This CDR3 is 14 amino acids long. Per germline, CDR1 ENHRY and CDR2 SYGVKD. V lost 4 bases to trimming and J lost 2 bases, with 11 bases between them. In DNA form, the CDR3 reads TGTGCCATCAGTGGACACAGCCCCAACACTGAAGCTTTCTTT. Translated, it gives CAISGHSPNTEAFF.

Ten or more counts support this clonotype. The chain has TRBV12-3 or TRBV12-4 and TRBJ1-2, with 7 bases that match TRBD1. This CDR3 spans 14 amino acids. Germline trimming cut 3 bases from V and 8 bases from J; bases unmatched to any gene: 9. The CDR3 sequence is CASSFSDRARGYTF. In DNA, the CDR3 is TGTGCCAGCAGTTTCTCCGACAGGGCTCGGGGCTACACCTTC.

This chain uses TRBV24-1 with TRBJ2-7, with TRBD1 identical over 7 bases. Germline lookup yields CDR1 KGHDR and CDR2 SFDVKD. Unmatched junction bases numbered 3, after V lost 3 bases and J lost 2 bases. The length of the CDR3 is 14 residues. Here the CDR3 reads CATSDPDRTYEQYF. For the CDR3, the DNA is TGTGCCACCAGTGATCCGGACAGGACCTACGAGCAGTACTTC.

This clonotype was found many times. The gene calls are TRBV13 and TRBJ1-1; no firm D call. Germline-derived CDR1 and CDR2 are PRHDT and FYEKMQ (reference sequence). The CDR3 sequence is 16 residues long. V was pared by 5 bases and J by 4 bases, with 20 bases between. The DNA for the CDR3 is TGTGCCAGCAGCCCAGAGGGTCGCTCAAGAGGCACTGAAGCTTTCTTT. Its translation is CASSPEGRSRGTEAFF. The whole variable domain, filled in from reference TRBV13 and TRBJ1-1, reads AAGVIQSPRHLIKEKRETATLKCYPIPRHDTVYWYQQGPGQDPQFLISFYEKMQSDKGSIPDRFSAQQFSDYHSELNMSSLELGDSALYFCASSPEGRSRGTEAFFGQGTRLTVV.

This clonotype was observed at least ten times. The chain couples TRBV6-5 to TRBJ2-3; D is undetermined. The V and J ends lost 6 bases and 2 bases respectively, with 6 bases between them. The CDR3 contains 12 residues. CDR1 and CDR2 from the germline V gene are MNHEY and SVGAGI. The CDR3: CASSPSTDTQYF. As DNA, the CDR3 is TGTGCCAGCAGCCCATCCACAGATACGCAGTATTTT.

This clonotype was seen at least ten times. The V gene is TRBV12-3 or TRBV12-4, the J gene TRBJ1-5; D unresolved. CDR3 size: 12 residues. V was pared by 7 bases and J by 11 bases, with 15 bases between. The CDR3 is CASTYNRGSQHF. In DNA form, the CDR3 reads TGTGCCAGCACCTATAATCGGGGATCCCAGCATTTT.

In its sample, this clonotype was seen a few times. The chain has TRBV18 and TRBJ2-2, with D unclear. The CDR3 contains 16 residues. Germline loops: CDR1 KGHSH, CDR2 LQKENI. Trimming stripped 2 bases from V and 0 bases from J, with 10 bases between. CDR3 loop: CASSPTPLSNTGELFF. CDR3 nucleotides: TGTGCCAGCTCACCAACACCGCTATCGAACACCGGGGAGCTGTTTTTT.

As for this clonotype: The CDR3 end shows no conserved phenylalanine or tryptophan, and so a read error is likely. J is TRBJ1-5 and V is TRBV6-5, with 7 positions matching TRBD1. With V trimmed by 4 bases and J by 7 bases, 7 bases remained unmatched. This CDR3 spans 14 amino acids. Looked up from germline, CDR1 is MNHEY and CDR2 is SVGAGI. The CDR3, as DNA: TGTGCCAGCAGTTTCACAGGGGATTACCAGCCCCAGCATCTT. Amino acids: CASSFTGDYQPQHL.

This rearrangement joins TRBV12-3 or TRBV12-4 to TRBJ2-5, with D possibly being TRBD1 (6 bases). The CDR3 is 13 residues long. Trimming pared 7 bases from V and 4 bases from J, leaving 13 bases between. In DNA, the CDR3 is TGTGCCAGCAATCCCAGGGGTGGAGAGACCCAGTACTTC. It yields the protein CASNPRGGETQYF.

This clonotype was recorded at least ten times. This chain connects TRBV19 to TRBJ1-5; 11 bases map to TRBD1. The ends lost 10 bases at V and 0 bases at J; junction bases unmatched: 8. This CDR3 comprises 16 residues. Per germline, CDR1 LNHDA and CDR2 SQIVND (reference sequence). DNA for the CDR3: TGTGCCACCAGGGACAGGGGGTCATTTAGCAATCAGCCCCAGCATTTT. Encoded protein: CATRDRGSFSNQPQHF.

This clonotype has at least ten counts. This sequence joins TRBV7-9 and TRBJ2-7; no definite D call. Between the trimmed V and J ends, which lost 6 bases and 2 bases, there was a span of 8 bases. Looked up from germline, CDR1 is SEHNR and CDR2 is FQNEAQ (reference sequence). The CDR3 is 12 residues long. In nucleotides, the CDR3 is TGTGCCAGCAGTTACCGGCCCTACGAGCAGTACTTC. Amino acid sequence: CASSYRPYEQYF.

This chain joins TRBV28 and TRBJ2-7; the D gene is possibly TRBD1 (6 bases). This CDR3 region has 16 residues. Germline V lookup: CDR1 MDHEN, CDR2 SYDVKM. With 7 bases removed from V and 4 bases from J, the gap between germline ends came to 23 bases. CDR3 nucleotides: TGTGCCAGCACCCCAGACCGACGACCGGACAGATACGAGCAGTACTTC. This encodes CASTPDRRPDRYEQYF.

V is TRBV20-1 and J is TRBJ2-2, with a tentative D call TRBD1 (6 bases). Germline V gene data show CDR1 as DFQATT and CDR2 as SNEGSKA (reference sequence). Trimming pared 3 bases from V and 3 bases from J, leaving 14 bases between. There are 15 residues in the CDR3. CDR3 sequence (DNA): TGCAGTGCTAGGCGGACAGACGGTCACACCGGGGAGCTGTTTTTT. Translation: CSARRTDGHTGELFF.

The chain links TRBV7-8 to TRBJ2-7, with TRBD2 matching 9 bases. Germline CDR1 SGHVS, CDR2 FQNEAQ. V gave up 3 bases and J gave up 7 bases; unmatched junction bases: 10. The CDR3 length is 15 residues. CDR3 amino acids: CASSLVSGSPWEQYF. The CDR3 nucleotides read TGTGCCAGCAGCTTGGTTAGCGGGAGTCCCTGGGAGCAGTACTTC.

The rearrangement joins TRBV6-1 to TRBJ1-5, with D perhaps matching TRBD1 (6 bases). CDR3 length: 15 residues. Germline CDR1 MNHNS, CDR2 SASEGT. Trimming left V 5 bases short and J 6 bases short, with 17 bases between. This CDR3 is CASSKVQGFPQPQHF. CDR3 DNA: TGTGCCAGCAGTAAAGTACAGGGTTTCCCTCAGCCCCAGCATTTT.

This clonotype was counted a few times. The chain has TRBV6-2 or TRBV6-3 and TRBJ2-7, with a tentative D call TRBD1 (6 bases). CDR1 is MNHEY and CDR2 is SVGEGT in the germline V gene. Deletions cut 6 bases from V and 6 bases from J, with 12 bases between. CDR3 size: 12 residues. CDR3 in amino acids: CASSPTGIEQYF. CDR3 coding DNA: TGTGCCAGCAGCCCCACAGGGATCGAGCAGTACTTC.

V usage is TRBV5-1 and J usage is TRBJ1-1, with D unresolved. This CDR3 contains 14 residues. Germline V gene sequence: CDR1 SGHRS, CDR2 YFSETQ. Trimming removed 3 bases from V and 0 bases from J, with 9 bases in between. CDR3 DNA: TGCGCCAGCAGCTCGCTAGAAGTGAACACTGAAGCTTTCTTT. This encodes CASSSLEVNTEAFF.

This clonotype was counted once. This sequence joins TRBV20-1 and TRBJ2-2; 7 positions match TRBD2. The CDR3 runs 14 residues. From germline, CDR1 is DFQATT and CDR2 SNEGSKA (reference sequence). V lost 6 bases to trimming and J lost 1 base; unmatched junction nucleotides: 5. As DNA, the CDR3 is TGCAGTGCCGGTGCTAGCGGGAACACCGGGGAGCTGTTTTTT. Its protein product is CSAGASGNTGELFF.

Ten or more counts support this clonotype. The chain links TRBV6-5 to TRBJ1-2; D remains unclear. This CDR3 contains 13 residues. The germline V gene encodes CDR1 MNHEY and CDR2 SVGAGI. The germline V and J ends were trimmed by 4 bases and 7 bases, with 13 bases remaining between them. CDR3 nucleotides: TGTGCCAGCAGTTTAAATAATTTGTCTGGCTACACCTTC. This translates into CASSLNNLSGYTF.

In this sample, this clonotype is medium-sized (0.01 to 0.1%). DNA of the CDR3: TGTGCCAGCAGCCGCCGGGACGGTGAGACCCAGTACTTC. Translation: CASSRRDGETQYF. This sequence joins TRBV28 and TRBJ2-5; D may correspond to TRBD1 or TRBD2 (5 bases each). Per the germline V gene, CDR1 is MDHEN and CDR2 is SYDVKM. V lost 6 bases and J 5 bases, leaving 13 bases between the germline ends. This CDR3 contains 13 residues.

The table lists this clonotype with many counts. V and J are TRBV6-1 and TRBJ1-2, with D perhaps matching TRBD1 (6 bases). CDR1 is MNHNS and CDR2 is SASEGT in the germline V gene. The CDR3 is made up of 13 amino acids. Trimming left V 11 bases short and J 6 bases short, with 19 bases between. The CDR3 DNA reads TGTGCCGCGAACTCCCAGGGGACCGATGGCTACACCTTC. Protein: CAANSQGTDGYTF.

This clonotype occurred many times. This rearrangement joins TRBV6-2 or TRBV6-3 to TRBJ1-3; 7 bases fit TRBD1. CDR1 MNHEY and CDR2 SVGEGT come from the germline V gene. J lost 3 bases, V lost 0 bases, and 11 bases had no gene match. CDR3 size: 18 residues. CDR3 sequence: CASSYSYSTGDGGNTIYF. The DNA for the CDR3 is TGTGCCAGCAGTTACTCGTATAGCACAGGGGACGGTGGAAACACCATATATTTT.

The chain combines TRBV12-3 or TRBV12-4 with TRBJ1-1, with D perhaps matching TRBD1 (6 bases). Trimming left V 4 bases short and J 0 bases short, with 15 bases between. The CDR3 covers 16 residues. Here the CDR3 DNA reads TGTGCCAGCAGTTCCGGGGGGGCGGTCATGAACACTGAAGCTTTCTTT. It is translated as CASSSGGAVMNTEAFF.

Ten or more counts support this clonotype. The chain employs TRBV7-8 and TRBJ1-2; a weak D match, TRBD1 (6 bases). V shed 0 bases and J shed 2 bases, with 10 bases lying between them. Looked up from germline, CDR1 is SGHVS and CDR2 is FQNEAQ. This CDR3 is built from 15 residues. CDR3 bases: TGTGCCAGCAGCTTAGCGCAGGACAGCAACTATGGCTACACCTTC. This translates into CASSLAQDSNYGYTF.